These 21 T cell receptor beta chains share one sample of origin, sequenced in a study of T cell changes during pregnancy in multiple sclerosis. TCRdb keeps only in-frame clones here, not all; method: immunoSEQ multiplex PCR. The sample carries roughly 60,000 clones, about 90% recorded once. Here the sequenced sample was CD4+ T cells from peripheral blood mononuclear cells, taken in the first trimester of pregnancy. Receptor source: a female donor with multiple sclerosis, enrolled in a pregnancy study.

The V call is TRBV11-2, the J call TRBJ1-4; 7 bases map to TRBD1. Germline CDR1 and CDR2: SGHAT and FQNNGV. After removal of 6 bases from V and 0 bases from J, the junction contained 16 bases not matched to a gene. CDR3 length: 19 residues. The CDR3 nucleotides are TGTGCCAGCAGATCCATACGGGACAGCCTACTCGCAACTAATGAAAAACTGTTTTTT. It translates to CASRSIRDSLLATNEKLFF.

By share of the sample, this clone is medium-sized. This chain uses TRBV10-3 with TRBJ2-2, with 7 bases lining up with TRBD1. Germline V gene lookup returns CDR1 ENHRY and CDR2 SYGVKD. With V trimmed by 6 bases and J by 5 bases, 6 bases remained unmatched. This CDR3 comprises 14 residues. Here the CDR3 DNA reads TGTGCCATCAGAGATACAGGGGTTACCGGGGAGCTGTTTTTT. Protein: CAIRDTGVTGELFF.

The chain is built from TRBV7-3 and TRBJ2-5; D is possibly TRBD2 (5 bases). The germline gives CDR1 SGHTA, CDR2 FQGTGA. CDR3 length: 13 amino acids. V gave up 1 base and J gave up 2 bases, with 5 bases separating them. The CDR3 DNA reads as TGTGCCAGCAGCTTAATAGCGCAAGAGACCCAGTACTTC. It is translated as CASSLIAQETQYF.

This chain connects TRBV11-3 to TRBJ2-5; 8 bases fit TRBD2. V was pared by 3 bases and J by 5 bases, with 8 bases of the junction left unmatched. Germline lookup yields CDR1 SGHNT and CDR2 YENEEA. This CDR3 is 15 amino acids long. The CDR3 protein is CASSFWTGGKETQYF. The CDR3 bases are TGTGCCAGCAGCTTCTGGACGGGGGGGAAGGAGACCCAGTACTTC.

This clone was seen just once. This sequence joins TRBV19 and TRBJ2-5; TRBD1 might be the D (6 bases). The CDR3 spans 16 residues. Deletions cut 3 bases from V and 2 bases from J, with 16 bases between. Germline CDR1 and CDR2: LNHDA and SQIVND (reference sequence). The CDR3 loop reads CASSIQRTVLQETQYF. In nucleotides, the CDR3 is TGTGCCAGTAGTATTCAAAGGACAGTTTTACAAGAGACCCAGTACTTC.

The V call is TRBV7-2, the J call TRBJ1-1; perhaps TRBD1 as D (6 bases). Trimming took off 2 bases at V and 0 bases at J, with 16 bases between the two ends. Germline assignment: CDR1 SGHTA and CDR2 FQGNSA. CDR3 length: 17 amino acids. The DNA for the CDR3 is TGTGCCAGCAGCTTAAGGACAGCGATTATCATGAACACTGAAGCTTTCTTT. Amino acid sequence: CASSLRTAIIMNTEAFF. Together with reference TRBV7-2 and TRBJ1-1, the CDR3 gives the full variable domain: GAGVSQSPSNKVTEKGKDVELRCDPISGHTALYWYRQSLGQGLEFLIYFQGNSAPDKSGLPSDRFSAERTGGSVSTLTIQRTQQEDSAVYLCASSLRTAIIMNTEAFFGQGTRLTVV.

The genes are TRBV5-1 and TRBJ2-2; 12 bases are a match to TRBD2. The V gene end was trimmed by 4 bases and the J gene end by 1 base; junction bases not matched to a gene: 5. Germline V gene lookup returns CDR1 SGHRS and CDR2 YFSETQ. The length of the CDR3 is 17 residues. The CDR3 here is CASSQRTSGVNTGELFF. The CDR3 DNA reads as TGCGCCAGCAGCCAGAGGACTAGCGGGGTGAACACCGGGGAGCTGTTTTTT.

The V call is TRBV18, the J call TRBJ2-5, with 7 nucleotides matching TRBD1. Trimming cost V 5 bases and J 2 bases; bases outside gene matches: 2. Germline V gene lookup returns CDR1 KGHSH and CDR2 LQKENI. The CDR3 sequence is 13 residues long. The CDR3 loop is CASSSGQQETQYF. The CDR3 nucleotides are TGTGCCAGCTCATCGGGACAGCAAGAGACCCAGTACTTC. The full variable domain, with the rest looked up from reference TRBV18 and TRBJ2-5, is NAGVMQNPRHLVRRRGQEARLRCSPMKGHSHVYWYRQLPEEGLKFMVYLQKENIIDESGMPKERFSAEFPKEGPSILRIQQVVRGDSAAYFCASSSGQQETQYFGPGTRLLVL.

The chain uses TRBV7-2 and TRBJ2-7, with D uncertain. V was pared by 3 bases and J by 0 bases, with 15 bases between. CDR1 and CDR2 from the germline V gene are SGHTA and FQGNSA. This CDR3 has 16 amino acids. The CDR3 region is CASSLTFSRSSYEQYF. In nucleotides, the CDR3 is TGTGCCAGCAGCTTGACTTTTAGCCGGAGCTCCTACGAGCAGTACTTC.

The chain employs TRBV9 and TRBJ1-4; D gene unclear. This CDR3 region has 12 residues. V gave up 1 base and J gave up 8 bases, with 6 bases separating them. Germline loops: CDR1 SGDLS, CDR2 YYNGEE. The CDR3 DNA reads TGTGCCAGCAGCGTACCGTTGGAAAAACTGTTTTTT. The encoded protein is CASSVPLEKLFF.

The J gene is TRBJ2-2, the V gene TRBV19, with 7 bases identical to TRBD1. V was clipped by 8 bases and J by 4 bases; unmatched bases: 10. This CDR3 has 15 amino acids. Looked up from germline, CDR1 is LNHDA and CDR2 is SQIVND (reference sequence). The DNA of the CDR3 is TGTGCCAGTTCCACAGGGGCGTGGAGCACCGGGGAGCTGTTTTTT. This gives the protein CASSTGAWSTGELFF.

This chain uses TRBV7-9 with TRBJ2-2; 11 bases are a match to TRBD2. J gave up 4 bases and V 1 base, and 2 bases lay outside the gene matches. The CDR3 contains 16 residues. Germline V gene lookup returns CDR1 SEHNR and CDR2 FQNEAQ (reference sequence). CDR3: CASSLDLAGGTGELFF. CDR3 nucleotides: TGTGCCAGCAGCTTAGACCTAGCGGGGGGCACCGGGGAGCTGTTTTTT.

This chain uses TRBV19 with TRBJ2-4, with 9 bases lining up with TRBD1. The V and J ends lost 5 bases and 0 bases, in that order; junction bases with no gene match: 5. This CDR3 is 16 amino acids long. The germline gives CDR1 LNHDA, CDR2 SQIVND (reference sequence). CDR3 sequence reads: CASSSNRGPAKNIQYF. In DNA form, the CDR3 reads TGTGCCAGTAGTTCAAACAGGGGGCCAGCCAAAAACATTCAGTACTTC. Combining the CDR3 with reference TRBV19 and TRBJ2-4 gives the whole variable domain DGGITQSPKYLFRKEGQNVTLSCEQNLNHDAMYWYRQDPGQGLRLIYYSQIVNDFQKGDIAEGYSVSREKKESFPLTVTSAQKNPTAFYLCASSSNRGPAKNIQYFGAGTRLSVL.

This chain's CDR3 is CASSRGGTVYNEQFF. The CDR3 DNA reads TGTGCCAGCAGCCGCGGGGGAACCGTCTACAATGAGCAGTTCTTC. This chain connects TRBV7-2 to TRBJ2-1, with TRBD2 matching over 7 bases. Trimming took 5 bases from V and 3 from J; bases not matched to a gene: 7. Germline CDR1 and CDR2: SGHTA and FQGNSA. The CDR3 is 15 residues long.

This chain joins TRBV7-2 and TRBJ2-2; 7 bases agree with TRBD1. CDR1 SGHTA and CDR2 FQGNSA come from the germline V gene. V was pared by 4 bases and J by 6 bases, with 8 bases of the junction left unmatched. This CDR3 contains 15 residues. The CDR3 sequence is CASSSSTGSAGELFF. Written as DNA, the CDR3 is TGTGCCAGCAGCTCATCGACAGGGTCAGCCGGGGAGCTGTTTTTT.

The rearrangement links TRBV6-5 to TRBJ1-2; possibly TRBD1 for D (6 bases). There are 9 residues in the CDR3. Per germline, CDR1 MNHEY and CDR2 SVGAGI. The V gene lost 5 bases and the J gene lost 14 bases, with 9 bases spanning the gap. Written as DNA, the CDR3 is TGTGCCAGCAGTGAAAGGGGGACCTTC. It yields the protein CASSERGTF.

CDR3 region: CASSTPPGQLTDYEQYF. In DNA, the CDR3 is TGTGCCAGTAGTACCCCCCCGGGACAGCTTACAGACTACGAGCAGTACTTC. J is TRBJ2-7 and V is TRBV19; 7 positions match TRBD1. The CDR3 is 17 residues long. Germline CDR1 reads LNHDA; CDR2 reads SQIVND (reference sequence). The trim removed 4 bases at V and 3 bases at J, leaving 15 bases unmatched. Based on the CDR3 plus reference TRBV19 and TRBJ2-7, the full variable domain is DGGITQSPKYLFRKEGQNVTLSCEQNLNHDAMYWYRQDPGQGLRLIYYSQIVNDFQKGDIAEGYSVSREKKESFPLTVTSAQKNPTAFYLCASSTPPGQLTDYEQYFGPGTRLTVT.

The gene calls are TRBV4-2 and TRBJ1-5; D gene uncertain. This CDR3 has 16 residues. Trimming removed 1 base from V and 2 bases from J, with 12 bases in between. Per germline, CDR1 LGHNA and CDR2 YNFKEQ. Here the CDR3 DNA reads TGTGCCAGCAGCCAAGTCCGGGAAGGCGGCAATCAGCCCCAGCATTTT. Translation gives CASSQVREGGNQPQHF.

The rearrangement links TRBV12-5 to TRBJ1-6; D unresolved. CDR1 LGHNT and CDR2 FRNRAP come from the germline V gene. Trimming took off 2 bases at V and 6 bases at J, with 8 bases between the two ends. This CDR3 comprises 14 residues. As DNA, the CDR3 is TGTGCTAGTGGTTTGACAGCCTCTAATTCACCCCTCCACTTT. Its translation is CASGLTASNSPLHF.

The CDR3 reads CAINLGGVTDTQYF. The CDR3 DNA is TGTGCCATAAATCTGGGGGGGGTCACAGATACGCAGTATTTT. This sequence joins TRBV7-9 and TRBJ2-3; 7 bases are a match to TRBD2. Germline assignment: CDR1 SEHNR and CDR2 FQNEAQ (reference sequence). This CDR3 has 14 amino acids. V shed 10 bases, J shed 2 bases, and the junction held 9 bases outside the gene matches.

V gene TRBV27 combines with J gene TRBJ1-3; 7 bases align to TRBD1. CDR3 length: 16 amino acids. Trimming took 6 bases from V and 0 from J; bases not matched to a gene: 8. CDR1 is MNHEY and CDR2 is SMNVEV in the germline V gene (reference sequence). CDR3 coding DNA: TGTGCCAGCAGCCCCCAGGGGGGCTACTCTGGAAACACCATATATTTT. Residues: CASSPQGGYSGNTIYF.